This TCR beta chain was retrieved from a study of regulatory T cells in long-lasting Graves disease. Documented time point: newly diagnosed GD, antithyroid drugs for less than 3 months. RNA isolated from PBMCs was used to make the TCR library. This CDR3 has 14 amino acids. V lost 6 bases to trimming and J lost 5 bases; unmatched junction nucleotides: 9. Germline CDR1 reads DFQATT; CDR2 reads SNEGSKA (reference sequence). This clonotype was seen at least ten times. Arm-PCR of CDR3 regions and iRepertoire HTBI primers were used to build TCR beta libraries. In the authors' workflow: Analysis of the samples identified around 64 TRBV and 14 TRBJ segments. One entry per CDR3 protein, called by TCRdb with MiXCR from the multiplex PCR reads. The V and J calls follow TCRdb's processing rather than the paper's. The sample consists of more than 400,000 distinct CDR3 sequences, around 15% of them appearing once.

This sample also appeared in a second study, on T cells in Graves' hyperthyroidism and ophthalmopathy. That work contributes: Researchers ran a first-round RT-PCR on the TCR CDR3 using the HTBI primer set. Most thyroid clonotypes expanded above 0.001 were also detected in blood.

This chain joins TRBV20-1 and TRBJ2-3, with TRBD2 matching 9 bases. The sample consisted of peripheral blood mononuclear cells (PBMCs), taken at new diagnosis, from a patient treated with antithyroid drugs. This receptor was obtained from a young woman with Graves disease. The CDR3 nucleotides are TGCAGTGCCTTTAGCGGGAGCTTGGGAGATACGCAGTATTTT. This encodes CSAFSGSLGDTQYF.